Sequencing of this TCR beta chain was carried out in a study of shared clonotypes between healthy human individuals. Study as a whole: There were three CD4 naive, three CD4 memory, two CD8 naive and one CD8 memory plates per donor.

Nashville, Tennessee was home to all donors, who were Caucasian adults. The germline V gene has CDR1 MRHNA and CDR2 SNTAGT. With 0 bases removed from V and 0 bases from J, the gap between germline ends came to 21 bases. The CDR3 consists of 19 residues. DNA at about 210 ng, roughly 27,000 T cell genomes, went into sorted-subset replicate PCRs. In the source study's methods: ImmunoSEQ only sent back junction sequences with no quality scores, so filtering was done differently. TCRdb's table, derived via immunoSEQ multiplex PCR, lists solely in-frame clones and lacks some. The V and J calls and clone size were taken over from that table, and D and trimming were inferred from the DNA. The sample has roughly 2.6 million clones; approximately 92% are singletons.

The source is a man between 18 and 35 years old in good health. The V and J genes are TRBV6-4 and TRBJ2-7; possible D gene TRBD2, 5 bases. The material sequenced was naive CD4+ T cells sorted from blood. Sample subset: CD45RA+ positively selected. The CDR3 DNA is TGTGCCAGCAGTGACTCGATGGAGGTGACAAGACTTTTCTCCTACGAGCAGTACTTC. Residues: CASSDSMEVTRLFSYEQYF.